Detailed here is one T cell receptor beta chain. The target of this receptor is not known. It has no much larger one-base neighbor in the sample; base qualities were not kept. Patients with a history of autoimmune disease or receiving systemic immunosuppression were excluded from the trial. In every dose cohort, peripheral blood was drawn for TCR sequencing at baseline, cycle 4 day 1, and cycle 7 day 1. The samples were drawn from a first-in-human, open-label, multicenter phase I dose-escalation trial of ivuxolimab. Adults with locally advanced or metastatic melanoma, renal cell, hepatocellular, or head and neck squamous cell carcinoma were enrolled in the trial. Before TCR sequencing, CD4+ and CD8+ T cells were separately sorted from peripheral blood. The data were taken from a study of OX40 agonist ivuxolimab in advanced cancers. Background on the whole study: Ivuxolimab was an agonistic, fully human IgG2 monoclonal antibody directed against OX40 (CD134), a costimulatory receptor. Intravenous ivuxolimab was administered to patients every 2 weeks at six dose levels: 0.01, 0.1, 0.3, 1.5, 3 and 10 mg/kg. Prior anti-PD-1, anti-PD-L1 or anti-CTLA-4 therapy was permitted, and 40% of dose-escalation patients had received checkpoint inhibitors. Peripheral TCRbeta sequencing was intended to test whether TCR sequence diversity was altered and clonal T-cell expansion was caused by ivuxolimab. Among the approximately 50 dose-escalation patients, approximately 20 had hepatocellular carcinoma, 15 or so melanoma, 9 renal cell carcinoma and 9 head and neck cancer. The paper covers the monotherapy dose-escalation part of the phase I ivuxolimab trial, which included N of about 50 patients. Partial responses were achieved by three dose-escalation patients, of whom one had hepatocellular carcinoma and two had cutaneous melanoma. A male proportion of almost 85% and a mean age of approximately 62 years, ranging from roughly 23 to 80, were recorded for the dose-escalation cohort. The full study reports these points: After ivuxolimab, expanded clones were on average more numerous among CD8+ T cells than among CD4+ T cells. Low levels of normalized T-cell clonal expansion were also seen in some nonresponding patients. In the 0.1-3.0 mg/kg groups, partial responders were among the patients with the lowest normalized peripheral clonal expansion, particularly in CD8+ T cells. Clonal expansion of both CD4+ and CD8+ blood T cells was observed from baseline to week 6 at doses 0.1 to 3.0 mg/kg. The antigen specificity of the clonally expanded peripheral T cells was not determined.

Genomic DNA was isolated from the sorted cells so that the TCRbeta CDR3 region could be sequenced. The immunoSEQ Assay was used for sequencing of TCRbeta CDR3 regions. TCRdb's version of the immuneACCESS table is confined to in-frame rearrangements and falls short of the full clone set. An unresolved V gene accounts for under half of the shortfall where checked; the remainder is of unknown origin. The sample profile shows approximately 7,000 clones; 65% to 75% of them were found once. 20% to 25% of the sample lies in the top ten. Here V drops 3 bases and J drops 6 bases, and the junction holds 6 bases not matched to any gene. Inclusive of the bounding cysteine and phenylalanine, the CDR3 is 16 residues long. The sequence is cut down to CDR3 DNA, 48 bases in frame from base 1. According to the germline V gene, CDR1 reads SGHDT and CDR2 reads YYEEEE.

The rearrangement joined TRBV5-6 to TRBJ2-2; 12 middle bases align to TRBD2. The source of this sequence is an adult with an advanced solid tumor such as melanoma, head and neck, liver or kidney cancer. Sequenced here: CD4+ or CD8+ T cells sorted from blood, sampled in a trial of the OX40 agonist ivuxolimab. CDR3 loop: CASSSETSGSSGELFF. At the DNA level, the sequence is TGTGCCAGCAGCTCTGAGACTAGCGGGAGTTCCGGGGAGCTGTTTTTT.